The following is a T cell receptor (beta chain) sequence with its context. Its antigen remains unidentified. The sample holds no much larger clone one base away, and base qualities are not on file. The donors belonged to the validation cohort of roughly 120 subjects, which was separate from the 666-subject first cohort. Ends trimmed: V by 5 bases, J by 6 bases; bases unmatched to a gene: 12. The germline V gene specifies SGHNT as CDR1 and YENEEA as CDR2. Spanning cysteine to phenylalanine, the CDR3 consists of 16 amino acids. The DNA shown is the 48-base CDR3, in frame from base 1. The library was produced with the immunoSEQ multiplex PCR assay. For the original study's pipeline: A statistical classification framework was developed to diagnose cytomegalovirus status using the catalog of TCR beta chain sequences. What TCRdb holds here is the immuneACCESS table cut down to in-frame rearrangements. Part of the clones is not present; checked against another copy, under half of the missing clones reflect an unresolved V gene, and the others are unexplained. That table gives V, J and clone size, and the DNA gave D and trimming. Here the sample has tens of thousands of clones; around 94% occur a single time. Around 1.5% of the sample is held by the ten biggest clonotypes.

The data were taken from a study of cytomegalovirus exposure and HLA in healthy donors (TCRdb year 2017). General notes on the study: According to a later analysis, the 120 or so validation repertoires were produced on the same platform as the 666 repertoires of the first cohort. The study aimed to test whether cataloging public T cell receptors could reveal signatures of past pathogen exposure. In addition to the first cohort of approximately 670 subjects, a separate validation cohort of about 120 different subjects was used. The study combined high-throughput TCR immunosequencing, statistical association of individual TCRs with disease status, and machine learning to predict cytomegalovirus infection status. Study-wide findings and limitations: A later analysis had no HLA typing for the validation cohort, so co-occurrence there was scored across all 130 or so repertoires. In both the original and validation cohorts, the classifier was reported to diagnose cytomegalovirus status with high specificity and sensitivity. Of the cluster scores, roughly 95% were above 0 in a later analysis, which found that TCRs clustered in the first cohort also tended to co-occur in the 110 or so validation repertoires. Across donors, most TCR sequences were observed very rarely, whereas some public TCRs were present in many individuals. The study gave a list of 150 to 200 TCR beta chains associated with cytomegalovirus. According to the authors, the approach could potentially be generalized to other disease states and immunological phenotypes. In vitro tests confirmed that a few of the cytomegalovirus-associated TCR beta chains recognize cytomegalovirus antigens.

The clonotype originates from a man in his late teens or twenties in good health and CMV-seropositive. The V and J genes are TRBV11-3 and TRBJ2-3; 9 central bases correspond to TRBD1. The sample was PBMCs. The bases read TGTGCCAGCAGCCCAGGCTGGGGGGACAGGGCCGATACGCAGTATTTT. Its product reads: CASSPGWGDRADTQYF.